This TCR beta chain appears in the sequencing data of a study of T cell repertoires in cytomegalovirus infection. V gave up 4 bases and J gave up 0 bases, with 10 bases separating them. The germline CDR1 and CDR2 sequences are DFQATT and SNEGSKA (reference sequence). The CDR3 is made up of 14 amino acids. Study-wide points: Carriers of CMV plus the relevant HLA were identified by cumulative public TCR beta family frequency.

This clonotype was observed a handful of times. Its antigen is still unknown. TCRdb processed the reads anew with MiXCR; each CDR3 protein has one entry. The sample has fewer than 550,000 distinct CDR3 sequences, around a quarter seen once. This clonotype was obtained from a human donor in good health (CMV status not recorded). Some clones in this sample may be carry-over from other donors' samples. Material for sequencing was PBMCs. The chain combines TRBV20-1 with TRBJ2-1; D is unresolved. The CDR3 DNA follows: TGCAGTGCTACGCGGCGGAGCTCCTACAATGAGCAGTTCTTC. This codes for CSATRRSSYNEQFF.